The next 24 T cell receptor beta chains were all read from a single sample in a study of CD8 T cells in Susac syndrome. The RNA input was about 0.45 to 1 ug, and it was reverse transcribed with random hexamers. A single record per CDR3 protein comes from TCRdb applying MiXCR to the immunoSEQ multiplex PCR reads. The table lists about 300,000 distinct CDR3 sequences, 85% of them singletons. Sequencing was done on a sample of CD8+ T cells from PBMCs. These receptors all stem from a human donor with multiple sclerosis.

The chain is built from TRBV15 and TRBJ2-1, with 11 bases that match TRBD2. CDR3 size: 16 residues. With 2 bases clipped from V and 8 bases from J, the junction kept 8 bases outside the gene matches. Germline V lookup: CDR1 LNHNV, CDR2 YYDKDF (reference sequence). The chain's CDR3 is CATSRSTSGSWDEQFF. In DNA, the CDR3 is TGTGCCACCAGCAGATCCACTAGCGGGAGTTGGGATGAGCAGTTCTTC.

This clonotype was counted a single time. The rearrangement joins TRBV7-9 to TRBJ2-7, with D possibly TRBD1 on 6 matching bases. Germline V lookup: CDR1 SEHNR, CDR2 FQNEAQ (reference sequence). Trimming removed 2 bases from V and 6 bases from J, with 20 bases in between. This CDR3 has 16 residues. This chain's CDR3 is CASSLTPSKYRVEQYF. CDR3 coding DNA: TGTGCCAGCAGCTTAACTCCCTCGAAATACAGGGTCGAGCAGTACTTC.

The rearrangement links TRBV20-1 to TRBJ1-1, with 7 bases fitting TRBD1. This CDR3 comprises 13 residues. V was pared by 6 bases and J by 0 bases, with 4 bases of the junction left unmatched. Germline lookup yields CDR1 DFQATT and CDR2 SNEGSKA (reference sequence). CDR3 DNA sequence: TGCAGTGCCCCGGACAGGATGAACACTGAAGCTTTCTTT. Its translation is CSAPDRMNTEAFF.

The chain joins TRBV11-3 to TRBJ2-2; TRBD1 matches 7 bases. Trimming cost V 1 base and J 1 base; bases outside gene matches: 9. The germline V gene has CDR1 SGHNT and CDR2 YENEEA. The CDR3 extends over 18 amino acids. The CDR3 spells CASSLGAPDRRNTGELFF. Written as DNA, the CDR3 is TGTGCCAGCAGCTTAGGGGCCCCGGACAGGAGGAACACCGGGGAGCTGTTTTTT.

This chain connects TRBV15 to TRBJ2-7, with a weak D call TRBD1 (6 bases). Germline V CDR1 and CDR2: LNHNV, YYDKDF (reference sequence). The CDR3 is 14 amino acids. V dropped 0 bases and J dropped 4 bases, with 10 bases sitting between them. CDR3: CATSREGRGYEQYF. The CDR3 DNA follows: TGTGCCACCAGCAGAGAGGGCAGGGGTTACGAGCAGTACTTC. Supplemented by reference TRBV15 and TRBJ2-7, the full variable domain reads DAMVIQNPRYQVTQFGKPVTLSCSQTLNHNVMYWYQQKSSQAPKLLFHYYDKDFNNEADTPDNFQSRRPNTSFCFLDIRSPGLGDTAMYLCATSREGRGYEQYFGPGTRLTVT.

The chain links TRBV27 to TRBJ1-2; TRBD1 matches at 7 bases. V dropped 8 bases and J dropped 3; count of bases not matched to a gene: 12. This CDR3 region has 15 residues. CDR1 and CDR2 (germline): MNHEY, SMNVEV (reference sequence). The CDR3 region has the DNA TGTGCCAGCGCCGTCTCTCCAGGGGGGGACTATGGCTACACCTTC. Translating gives CASAVSPGGDYGYTF.

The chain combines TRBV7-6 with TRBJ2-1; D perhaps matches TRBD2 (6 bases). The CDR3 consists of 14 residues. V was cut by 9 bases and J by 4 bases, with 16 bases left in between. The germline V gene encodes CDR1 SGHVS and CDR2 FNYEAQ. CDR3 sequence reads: CASSEGVPYNEQFF. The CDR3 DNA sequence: TGTGCCAGTTCGGAGGGAGTTCCGTACAATGAGCAGTTCTTC. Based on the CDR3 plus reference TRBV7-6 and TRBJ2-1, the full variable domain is GAGVSQSPRYKVTKRGQDVALRCDPISGHVSLYWYRQALGQGPEFLTYFNYEAQQDKSGLPNDRFSAERPEGSISTLTIQRTEQRDSAMYRCASSEGVPYNEQFFGPGTRLTVL.

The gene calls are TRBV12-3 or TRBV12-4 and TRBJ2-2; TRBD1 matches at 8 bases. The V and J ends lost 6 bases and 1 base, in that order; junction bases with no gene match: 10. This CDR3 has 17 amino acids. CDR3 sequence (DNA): TGTGCCAGCAGCCTATGGTTCGGGACAGGGAACACCGGGGAGCTGTTTTTT. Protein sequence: CASSLWFGTGNTGELFF.

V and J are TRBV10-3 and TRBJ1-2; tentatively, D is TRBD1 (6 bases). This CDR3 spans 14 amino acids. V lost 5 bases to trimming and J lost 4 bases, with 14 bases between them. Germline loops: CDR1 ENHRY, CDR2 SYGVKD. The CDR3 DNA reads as TGTGCCATCAGTAGAGAGGACAGAATCTATGGCTACACCTTC. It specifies CAISREDRIYGYTF.

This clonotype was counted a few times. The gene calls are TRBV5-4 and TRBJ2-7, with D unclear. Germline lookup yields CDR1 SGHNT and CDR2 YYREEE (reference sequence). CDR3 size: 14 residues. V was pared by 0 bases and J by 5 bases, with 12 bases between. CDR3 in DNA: TGTGCCAGCAGCTTGGCCGAAGTTTACCACGAGCAGTACTTC. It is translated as CASSLAEVYHEQYF.

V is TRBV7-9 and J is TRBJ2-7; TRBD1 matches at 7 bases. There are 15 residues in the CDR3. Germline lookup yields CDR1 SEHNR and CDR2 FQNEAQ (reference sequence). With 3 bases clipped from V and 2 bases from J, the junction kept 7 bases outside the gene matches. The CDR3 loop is CASSLHDRAPYEQYF. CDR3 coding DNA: TGTGCCAGCAGCTTGCACGACAGGGCCCCCTACGAGCAGTACTTC. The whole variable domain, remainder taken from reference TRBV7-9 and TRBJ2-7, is DTGVSQNPRHKITKRGQNVTFRCDPISEHNRLYWYRQTLGQGPEFLTYFQNEAQLEKSRLLSDRFSAERPKGSFSTLEIQRTEQGDSAMYLCASSLHDRAPYEQYFGPGTRLTVT.

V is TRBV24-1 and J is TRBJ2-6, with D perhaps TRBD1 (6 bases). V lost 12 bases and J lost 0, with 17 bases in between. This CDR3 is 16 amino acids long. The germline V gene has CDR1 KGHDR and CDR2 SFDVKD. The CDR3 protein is CAVTTGKVSGANVLTF. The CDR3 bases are TGTGCCGTCACTACAGGGAAGGTCTCTGGGGCCAACGTCCTGACTTTC.

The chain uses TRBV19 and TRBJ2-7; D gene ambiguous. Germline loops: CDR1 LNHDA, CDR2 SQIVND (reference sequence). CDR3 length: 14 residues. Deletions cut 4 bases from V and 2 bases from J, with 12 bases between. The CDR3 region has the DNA TGTGCCAGTAGTACCGACATGATCACCTACGAGCAGTACTTC. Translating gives CASSTDMITYEQYF.

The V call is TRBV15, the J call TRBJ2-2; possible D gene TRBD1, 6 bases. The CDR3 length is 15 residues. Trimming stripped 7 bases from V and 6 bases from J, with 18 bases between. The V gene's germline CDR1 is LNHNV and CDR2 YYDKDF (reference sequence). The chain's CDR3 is CATTLTGYISGELFF. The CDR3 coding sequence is TGTGCCACCACCCTAACAGGGTACATCTCCGGGGAGCTGTTTTTT.

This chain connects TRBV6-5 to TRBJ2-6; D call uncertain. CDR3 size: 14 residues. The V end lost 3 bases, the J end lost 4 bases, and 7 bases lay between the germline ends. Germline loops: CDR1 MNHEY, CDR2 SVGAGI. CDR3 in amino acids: CASSYPSGANVLTF. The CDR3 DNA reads TGTGCCAGCAGTTATCCTTCGGGGGCCAACGTCCTGACTTTC.

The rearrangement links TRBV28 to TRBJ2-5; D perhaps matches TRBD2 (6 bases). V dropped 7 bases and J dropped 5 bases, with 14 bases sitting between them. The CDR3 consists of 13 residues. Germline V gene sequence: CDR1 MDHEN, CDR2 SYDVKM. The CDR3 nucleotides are TGTGCCAGCAAAATTCGGGGGAGGGAGACCCAGTACTTC. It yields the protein CASKIRGRETQYF.

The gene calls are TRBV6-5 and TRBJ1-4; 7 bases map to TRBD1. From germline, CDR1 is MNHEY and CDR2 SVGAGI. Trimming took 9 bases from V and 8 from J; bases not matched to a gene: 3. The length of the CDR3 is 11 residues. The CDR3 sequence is CARGGGEKLFF. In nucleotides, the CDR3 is TGTGCCAGAGGGGGCGGCGAAAAACTGTTTTTT.

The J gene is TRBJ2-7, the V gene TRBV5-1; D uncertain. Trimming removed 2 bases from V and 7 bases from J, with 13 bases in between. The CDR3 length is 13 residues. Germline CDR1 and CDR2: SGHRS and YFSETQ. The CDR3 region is CASSFIGPVEQYF. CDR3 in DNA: TGCGCCAGCAGCTTCATTGGGCCGGTGGAGCAGTACTTC.

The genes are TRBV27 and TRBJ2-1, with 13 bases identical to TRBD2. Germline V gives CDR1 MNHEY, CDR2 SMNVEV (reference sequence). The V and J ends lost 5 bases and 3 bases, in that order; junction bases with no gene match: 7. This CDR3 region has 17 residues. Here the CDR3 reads CASSPTRTSGSYNEQFF. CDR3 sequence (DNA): TGTGCCAGCAGTCCAACTCGGACTAGCGGGAGCTACAATGAGCAGTTCTTC.

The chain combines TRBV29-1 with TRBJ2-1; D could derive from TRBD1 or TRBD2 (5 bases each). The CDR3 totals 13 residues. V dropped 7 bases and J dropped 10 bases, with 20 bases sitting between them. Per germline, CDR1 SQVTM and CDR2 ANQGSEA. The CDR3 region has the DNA TGCAGCGCCCGGCCCGGGACCCATGGGGAGCAGTTCTTC. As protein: CSARPGTHGEQFF.

The CDR3 is CASSREGLQPQHF. The DNA of the CDR3 is TGTGCCAGCAGCAGAGAGGGGTTGCAGCCCCAGCATTTT. J is TRBJ1-5 and V is TRBV7-9; D is perhaps TRBD1 (5 bases). CDR3 size: 13 residues. The germline gives CDR1 SEHNR, CDR2 FQNEAQ (reference sequence). Trimming took 5 bases from V and 7 from J, leaving 12 bases between them. Using reference TRBV7-9 and TRBJ1-5 for the parts outside the CDR3, the full variable domain is DTGVSQNPRHKITKRGQNVTFRCDPISEHNRLYWYRQTLGQGPEFLTYFQNEAQLEKSRLLSDRFSAERPKGSFSTLEIQRTEQGDSAMYLCASSREGLQPQHFGDGTRLSIL.

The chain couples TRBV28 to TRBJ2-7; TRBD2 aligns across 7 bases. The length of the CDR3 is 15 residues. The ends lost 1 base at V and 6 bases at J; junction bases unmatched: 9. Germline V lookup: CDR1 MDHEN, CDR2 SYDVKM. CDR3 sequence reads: CASSLLSGLYSEQYF. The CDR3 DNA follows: TGTGCCAGCAGTTTATTATCGGGACTATACTCCGAGCAGTACTTC.

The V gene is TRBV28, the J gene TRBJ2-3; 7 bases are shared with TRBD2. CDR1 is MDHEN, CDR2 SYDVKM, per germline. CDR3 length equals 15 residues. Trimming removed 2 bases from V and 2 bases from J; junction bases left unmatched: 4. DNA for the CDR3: TGTGCCAGCAGTTTAAGGGACTACGACACAGATACGCAGTATTTT. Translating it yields CASSLRDYDTDTQYF.

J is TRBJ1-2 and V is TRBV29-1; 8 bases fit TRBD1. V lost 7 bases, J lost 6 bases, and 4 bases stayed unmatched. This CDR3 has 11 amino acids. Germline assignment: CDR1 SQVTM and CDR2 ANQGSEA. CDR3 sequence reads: CSAPTGDGYTF. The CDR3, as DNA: TGCAGCGCTCCGACAGGGGATGGCTACACCTTC.